This TCR beta chain was sequenced in a study of cytomegalovirus exposure and HLA in healthy donors. For the study at large: Falling in the Caucasian-associated ancestry cluster were 81% of about 400 genotyped donors. Study-wide points: Earlier analysis found most TCR beta V segments productive about 87% or about 30% of the time.

CDR1 SGHNT and CDR2 YYREEE come from the germline V gene (reference sequence). This CDR3 region has 16 residues. V lost 2 bases to trimming and J lost 1 base; unmatched junction nucleotides: 5. Concerning this clone itself: The target antigen is unknown.

PCR was performed using 60 Vbeta and 13 Jbeta primers. Profiled with immunoSEQ multiplex PCR; TCRdb holds only in-frame clones, not every one. The sample gives 250,000 to 350,000 clones, 86% of which show up once; less than 4% is in the top ten. The chain couples TRBV5-4 to TRBJ2-7; TRBD2 agrees at 11 bases. Sequenced sample: PBMCs. This TCR was recovered from a man aged 35-49 years in good health and CMV-seropositive. The CDR3 loop is CASSFFSGGGSYEQYF. Written as DNA, the CDR3 is TGTGCCAGCAGCTTCTTTAGCGGGGGGGGGTCCTACGAGCAGTACTTC.